The 3 T cell receptor beta chains in this list originate from one sample, sequenced in a study of technical replicates of blood from a few donors. Produced via immunoSEQ multiplex PCR; TCRdb's table is partial and in-frame only. The sample includes 80,000 or so clones, less than 99% seen only once; the top ten take approximately 0.21%. The specimen was T cells isolated from PBMCs. The source of these receptors is a human donor in good health.

The J gene is TRBJ1-1, the V gene TRBV5-6, with D hard to call. V shed 0 bases and J shed 8 bases, with 11 bases lying between them. The V gene's germline CDR1 is SGHDT and CDR2 YYEEEE. The CDR3 has 13 amino acids. The CDR3 reads CASSLANSPEAFF. The CDR3 DNA sequence: TGTGCCAGCAGCTTGGCCAACAGCCCAGAAGCTTTCTTT.

The chain is built from TRBV9 and TRBJ2-1; weak D call: TRBD1 (8 bases). The ends were cut back, 3 bases at V and 7 bases at J, with 17 bases in the middle. This CDR3 region has 15 residues. The germline V gene encodes CDR1 SGDLS and CDR2 YYNGEE. The CDR3 protein is CASSEGGTGDNEQFF. Here the CDR3 DNA reads TGTGCCAGCAGCGAGGGGGGGACAGGAGATAATGAGCAGTTCTTC.

V is TRBV5-1 and J is TRBJ2-1; TRBD1 aligns across 9 bases. V lost 4 bases, J lost 9 bases, and 8 bases stayed unmatched. The CDR3 has 14 amino acids. Germline assignment: CDR1 SGHRS and CDR2 YFSETQ. In DNA, the CDR3 is TGCGCCAGCAGCAGGGACAGGGAGGGCGGTGAGCAGTTCTTC. Translation gives CASSRDREGGEQFF.